The 16 T cell receptor beta chains below all came from one sample that was sequenced in a study of T cells in Graves' hyperthyroidism and ophthalmopathy. TCR beta CDR3 sequences were amplified from RNA transcripts. The study used the HTBI primer set for a first-round RT-PCR of the TCR CDR3. TCRdb reanalysed the multiplex PCR reads using MiXCR and keeps one entry per CDR3 protein. The sample includes over 500,000 distinct CDR3 sequences, about 14% of them seen just once. Sequencing was done on a sample of blood. The receptors were gathered from a woman aged 40 to 50 with Graves' hyperthyroidism.

A word on this clonotype: Given a much more abundant clone one base away, this may be a read error. This chain joins TRBV6-1 and TRBJ1-1; the D gene is possibly TRBD1 (5 bases). V lost 6 bases to trimming and J lost 0 bases, with 11 bases between them. This CDR3 comprises 14 residues. From germline, CDR1 is MNHNS and CDR2 SASEGT. For the CDR3, the DNA is TGTGCCAGCAGATTGAGACAGTTGAACACTGAAGCTTTCTTT. Amino acids: CASRLRQLNTEAFF.

V and J are TRBV5-8 and TRBJ2-2; TRBD1 aligns across 7 bases. Germline CDR1 and CDR2: SGHTS and YDEGEE. This CDR3 region has 15 residues. After removal of 5 bases from V and 0 bases from J, the junction contained 4 bases not matched to a gene. Written as DNA, the CDR3 is TGTGCCAGCAGGAAGGGACAGTCGAACACCGGGGAGCTGTTTTTT. It yields the protein CASRKGQSNTGELFF. Complete variable domain (other parts from reference TRBV5-8 and TRBJ2-2): EAGVTQSPTHLIKTRGQQATLRCSPISGHTSVYWYQQALGLGLQFLLWYDEGEERNRGNFPPRFSGRQFPNYSSELNVNALELEDSALYLCASRKGQSNTGELFFGEGSRLTVL.

CDR3 region: CASSNTNGNTIYF. The CDR3 DNA reads TGTGCCAGCAGCAACACCAATGGAAACACCATATATTTT. The rearrangement uses TRBV11-2 and TRBJ1-3, with D uncertain. The CDR3 contains 13 residues. V lost 5 bases and J lost 3, with 8 bases in between. From germline, CDR1 is SGHAT and CDR2 FQNNGV.

The rearrangement joins TRBV10-3 to TRBJ2-7; 11 nucleotides align to TRBD2. The J segment lost 6 bases and the V segment lost 0 bases, leaving 7 bases of the junction unmatched. The germline V gene has CDR1 ENHRY and CDR2 SYGVKD. The CDR3 extends over 16 amino acids. CDR3 coding DNA: TGTGCCATCAGTGAGTCGTTAGCGGGAGGGTCTGGCGAGCAGTACTTC. Translation gives CAISESLAGGSGEQYF.

In its sample, this clonotype was seen many times. CDR3 nucleotide sequence: TGCGCCAGCAGTGAGAGGATCTACAATGAGCAGTTCTTC. Translated, it gives CASSERIYNEQFF. The rearrangement joins TRBV10-1 to TRBJ2-1; D remains ambiguous. The CDR3 contains 13 residues. Germline V gene data show CDR1 as WNHNN and CDR2 as SYGVQD (reference sequence). Between the trimmed V and J ends, which lost 2 bases and 3 bases, there was a span of 5 bases.

The V call is TRBV15, the J call TRBJ2-7; TRBD1 matches at 10 bases. The J segment lost 1 base and the V segment lost 0 bases, leaving 3 bases of the junction unmatched. The CDR3 contains 16 residues. Looked up from germline, CDR1 is LNHNV and CDR2 is YYDKDF (reference sequence). CDR3 residues: CATSRDRDRGSYEQYF. Written as DNA, the CDR3 is TGTGCCACCAGCAGAGACCGGGACAGGGGATCCTACGAGCAGTACTTC. Full variable domain (remainder filled in from reference TRBV15 and TRBJ2-7): DAMVIQNPRYQVTQFGKPVTLSCSQTLNHNVMYWYQQKSSQAPKLLFHYYDKDFNNEADTPDNFQSRRPNTSFCFLDIRSPGLGDTAMYLCATSRDRDRGSYEQYFGPGTRLTVT.

This clonotype was detected ten times or more. The rearrangement joins TRBV4-1 to TRBJ2-5, with 8 nucleotides matching TRBD2. CDR1 and CDR2 (germline): MGHRA, YSYEKL. J was trimmed by 5 bases and V by 1 base; bases with no gene match: 6. The CDR3 extends over 15 amino acids. The CDR3 sequence is CASSQVLGGRETQYF. CDR3 sequence (DNA): TGCGCCAGCAGCCAAGTTCTGGGCGGGAGGGAGACCCAGTACTTC.

The V gene is TRBV29-1, the J gene TRBJ2-3, with unresolved D. From germline, CDR1 is SQVTM and CDR2 ANQGSEA. This CDR3 comprises 14 residues. V was cut by 3 bases and J by 0 bases, with 10 bases left in between. The CDR3 is CSVDWVGSTDTQYF. In nucleotides, the CDR3 is TGCAGCGTTGATTGGGTCGGGAGCACAGATACGCAGTATTTT.

The table lists this clonotype with many counts. V gene TRBV5-5 combines with J gene TRBJ2-5; 14 nucleotides match TRBD2. Germline CDR1 reads SGHKS; CDR2 reads YYEKEE (reference sequence). Trimming at V came to 4 bases and at J to 3 bases, leaving 5 bases not matched to a gene. The CDR3 extends over 16 amino acids. The CDR3 loop reads CASSPGLAGGKETQYF. Written as DNA, the CDR3 is TGTGCCAGCAGCCCAGGACTAGCGGGAGGAAAAGAGACCCAGTACTTC.

Ten or more counts support this clonotype. The chain employs TRBV29-1 and TRBJ2-1; a possible D gene is TRBD2 (5 bases). The V gene's germline CDR1 is SQVTM and CDR2 ANQGSEA. Trimming removed 6 bases from V and 8 bases from J, with 20 bases in between. CDR3 length: 14 amino acids. The CDR3 region has the DNA TGCAGCGTGGCACCCCGGTCCAAGGGAGATGAGCAGTTCTTC. Its protein is CSVAPRSKGDEQFF.

This clonotype has at least ten counts. At one end the junction does not follow the germline gene, possibly because of a read error. The genes are TRBV5-1 and TRBJ2-3; TRBD2 matches at 13 bases. The CDR3 is 16 residues long. Looked up from germline, CDR1 is SGHRS and CDR2 is YFSETQ. The CDR3 DNA follows: TGTGCCAGCAGAAGGACTAGCGGGAGTGGCACAGATACGCAGTATTTT. This sequence encodes CASRRTSGSGTDTQYF. Together with reference TRBV5-1 and TRBJ2-3, the CDR3 gives the full variable domain: KAGVTQTPRYLIKTRGQQVTLSCSPISGHRSVSWYQQTPGQGLQFLFEYFSETQRNKGNFPGRFSGRQFSNSRSEMNVSTLELGDSALYLCASRRTSGSGTDTQYFGPGTRLTVL.

In this sample, this clonotype turned up many times. The V gene is TRBV28, the J gene TRBJ1-2, with D unclear. The germline V and J ends were trimmed by 8 bases and 4 bases, with 20 bases remaining between them. The CDR3 extends over 15 amino acids. Germline assignment: CDR1 MDHEN and CDR2 SYDVKM. This chain's CDR3 is CASGLTTGIIYGYTF. The CDR3 nucleotides are TGTGCCAGCGGCCTTACAACCGGGATTATCTATGGCTACACCTTC.

This clonotype was observed a few times. The chain has TRBV7-9 and TRBJ1-6; no clear D gene. CDR1 is SEHNR, CDR2 FQNEAQ, per germline (reference sequence). The V gene lost 4 bases and the J gene lost 8 bases, with 18 bases spanning the gap. The CDR3 runs 16 residues. CDR3 sequence: CASSSPTSPRDSPLHF. For the CDR3, the DNA is TGTGCCAGCAGCTCCCCGACTAGTCCTAGGGATTCACCCCTCCACTTT. The full variable domain, in which reference TRBV7-9 and TRBJ1-6 provide the parts outside the CDR3, is DTGVSQNPRHKITKRGQNVTFRCDPISEHNRLYWYRQTLGQGPEFLTYFQNEAQLEKSRLLSDRFSAERPKGSFSTLEIQRTEQGDSAMYLCASSSPTSPRDSPLHFGNGTRLTVT.

This clonotype has a count of ten or more. V usage is TRBV6-1 and J usage is TRBJ1-1, with D maybe TRBD1 (5 bases). CDR1 and CDR2 from the germline V gene are MNHNS and SASEGT. The germline V and J ends were trimmed by 6 bases and 0 bases, with 11 bases remaining between them. The CDR3 consists of 14 residues. The CDR3, as DNA: TGTGCCAGCAGGACCCAGGGTCTGAACACTGAAGCTTTCTTT. Protein product: CASRTQGLNTEAFF.

This clonotype occurred many times. The V gene is TRBV30, the J gene TRBJ1-1; D is undetermined. The CDR3 spans 13 residues. The V end lost 4 bases, the J end lost 4 bases, and 13 bases lay between the germline ends. Germline V CDR1 and CDR2: GTSNPN, SVGIG (reference sequence). The CDR3 reads CAWTAGRGTEAFF. In DNA, the CDR3 is TGTGCCTGGACCGCCGGGCGAGGCACTGAAGCTTTCTTT.

The genes are TRBV11-1 and TRBJ2-5; a possible D gene is TRBD2 (5 bases). V shed 7 bases and J shed 2 bases, with 17 bases lying between them. CDR3 length equals 15 residues. Germline V gene lookup returns CDR1 SGHAT and CDR2 FQDESV (reference sequence). The CDR3 DNA sequence: TGTGCCAGCAAGGTCGGTGGGAGCGGACAAGAGACCCAGTACTTC. Its protein is CASKVGGSGQETQYF. The complete variable domain, with remaining parts taken from reference TRBV11-1 and TRBJ2-5, reads EAEVAQSPRYKITEKSQAVAFWCDPISGHATLYWYRQILGQGPELLVQFQDESVVDDSQLPKDRFSAERLKGVDSTLKIQPAELGDSAMYLCASKVGGSGQETQYFGPGTRLLVL.